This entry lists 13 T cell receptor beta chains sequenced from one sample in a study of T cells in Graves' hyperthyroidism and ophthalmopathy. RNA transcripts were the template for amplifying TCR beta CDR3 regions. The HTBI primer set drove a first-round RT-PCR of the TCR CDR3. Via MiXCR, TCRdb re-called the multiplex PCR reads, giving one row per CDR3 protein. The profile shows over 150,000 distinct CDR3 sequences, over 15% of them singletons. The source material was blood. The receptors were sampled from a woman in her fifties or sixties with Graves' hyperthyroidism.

CDR3 amino acids: CSALGSFNYGYTF. The CDR3 DNA sequence: TGCAGTGCTCTCGGATCCTTTAACTATGGCTACACCTTC. The chain recombines TRBV20-1 with TRBJ1-2; no definite D call. Germline V gene lookup returns CDR1 DFQATT and CDR2 SNEGSKA (reference sequence). V shed 5 bases and J shed 1 base, with 11 bases lying between them. CDR3 length equals 13 residues.

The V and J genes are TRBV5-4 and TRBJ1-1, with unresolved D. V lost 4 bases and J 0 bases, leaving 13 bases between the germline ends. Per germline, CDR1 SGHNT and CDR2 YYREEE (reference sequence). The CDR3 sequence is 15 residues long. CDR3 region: CASSTEQSMNTEAFF. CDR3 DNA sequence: TGTGCCAGCAGCACCGAACAGAGCATGAACACTGAAGCTTTCTTT. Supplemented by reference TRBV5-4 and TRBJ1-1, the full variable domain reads ETGVTQSPTHLIKTRGQQVTLRCSSQSGHNTVSWYQQALGQGPQFIFQYYREEENGRGNFPPRFSGLQFPNYSSELNVNALELDDSALYLCASSTEQSMNTEAFFGQGTRLTVV.

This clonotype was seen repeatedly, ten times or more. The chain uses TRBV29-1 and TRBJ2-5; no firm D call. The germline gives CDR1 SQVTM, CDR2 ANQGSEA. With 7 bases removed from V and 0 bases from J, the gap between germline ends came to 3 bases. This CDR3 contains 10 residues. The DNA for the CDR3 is TGCAGCGCGTACCAAGAGACCCAGTACTTC. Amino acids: CSAYQETQYF.

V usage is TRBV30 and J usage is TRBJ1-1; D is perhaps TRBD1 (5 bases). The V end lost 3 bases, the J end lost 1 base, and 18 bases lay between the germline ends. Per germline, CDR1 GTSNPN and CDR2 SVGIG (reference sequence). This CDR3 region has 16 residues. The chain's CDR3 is CAWSRGRRGGNTEAFF. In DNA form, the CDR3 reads TGTGCCTGGAGCCGAGGGCGAAGGGGAGGGAACACTGAAGCTTTCTTT.

CDR3 residues: CASSLASSAGLAEQYF. CDR3 DNA sequence: TGCGCCAGCAGCTTGGCCTCTTCTGCAGGTTTGGCCGAGCAGTACTTC. This chain connects TRBV5-1 to TRBJ2-7, with D unresolved. This CDR3 spans 16 amino acids. Germline V gene sequence: CDR1 SGHRS, CDR2 YFSETQ. V lost 0 bases and J lost 6, with 19 bases in between. The complete variable domain, with remaining parts taken from reference TRBV5-1 and TRBJ2-7, reads KAGVTQTPRYLIKTRGQQVTLSCSPISGHRSVSWYQQTPGQGLQFLFEYFSETQRNKGNFPGRFSGRQFSNSRSEMNVSTLELGDSALYLCASSLASSAGLAEQYFGPGTRLTVT.

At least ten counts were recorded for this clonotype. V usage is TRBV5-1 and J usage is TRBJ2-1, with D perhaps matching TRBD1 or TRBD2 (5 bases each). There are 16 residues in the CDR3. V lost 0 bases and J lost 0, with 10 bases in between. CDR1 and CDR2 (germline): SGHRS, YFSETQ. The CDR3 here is CASSLAAGSSYNEQFF. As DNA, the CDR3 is TGCGCCAGCAGCTTGGCTGCAGGGAGCTCCTACAATGAGCAGTTCTTC.

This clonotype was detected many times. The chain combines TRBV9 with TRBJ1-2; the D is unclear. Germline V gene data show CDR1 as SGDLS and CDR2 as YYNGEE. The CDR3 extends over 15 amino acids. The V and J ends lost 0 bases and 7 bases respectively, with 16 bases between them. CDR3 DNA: TGTGCCAGCAGCGTAGCGGAGAGGACCGGTGCTGGCTACACCTTC. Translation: CASSVAERTGAGYTF.

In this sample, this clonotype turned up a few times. The CDR3 is CASKNMGRNYGYTF. The DNA for the CDR3 is TGTGCCAGCAAAAACATGGGCAGAAACTATGGCTACACCTTC. V and J are TRBV6-1 and TRBJ1-2; no clear D gene. Germline V lookup: CDR1 MNHNS, CDR2 SASEGT. Deletions cut 7 bases from V and 2 bases from J, with 14 bases between. The CDR3 has 14 amino acids.

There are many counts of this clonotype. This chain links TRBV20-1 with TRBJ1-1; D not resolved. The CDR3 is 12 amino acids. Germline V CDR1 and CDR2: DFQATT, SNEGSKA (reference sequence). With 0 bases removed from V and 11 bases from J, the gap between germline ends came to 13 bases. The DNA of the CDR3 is TGCAGTGCTAGAGATCAAAGTAATATGGCTTTCTTT. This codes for CSARDQSNMAFF.

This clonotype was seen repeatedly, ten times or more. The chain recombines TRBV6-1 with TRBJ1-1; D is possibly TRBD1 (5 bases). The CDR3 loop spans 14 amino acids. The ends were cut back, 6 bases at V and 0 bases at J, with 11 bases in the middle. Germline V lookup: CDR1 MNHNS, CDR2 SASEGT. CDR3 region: CASRRQRLNTEAFF. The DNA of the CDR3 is TGTGCCAGCAGGAGACAGAGGTTGAACACTGAAGCTTTCTTT.

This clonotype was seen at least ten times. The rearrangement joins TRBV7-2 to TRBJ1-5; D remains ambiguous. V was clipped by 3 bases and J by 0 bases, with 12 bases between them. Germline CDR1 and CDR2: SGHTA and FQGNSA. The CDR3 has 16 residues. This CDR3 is CASSFSSGNSNQPQHF. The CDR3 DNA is TGTGCCAGCAGCTTCTCGAGCGGAAATAGCAATCAGCCCCAGCATTTT.

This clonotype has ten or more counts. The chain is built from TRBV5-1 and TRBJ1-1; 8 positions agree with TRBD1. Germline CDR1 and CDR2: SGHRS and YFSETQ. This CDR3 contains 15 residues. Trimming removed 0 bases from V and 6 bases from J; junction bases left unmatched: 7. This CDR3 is CASSLDPGGVSEAFF. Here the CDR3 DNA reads TGCGCCAGCAGCTTGGATCCAGGGGGCGTTTCTGAAGCTTTCTTT.

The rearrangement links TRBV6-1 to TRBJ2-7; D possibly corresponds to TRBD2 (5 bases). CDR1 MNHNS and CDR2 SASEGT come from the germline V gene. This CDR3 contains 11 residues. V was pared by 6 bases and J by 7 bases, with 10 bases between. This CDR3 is CASRTTGEQYF. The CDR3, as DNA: TGTGCCAGCAGAACCACGGGGGAGCAGTACTTC.